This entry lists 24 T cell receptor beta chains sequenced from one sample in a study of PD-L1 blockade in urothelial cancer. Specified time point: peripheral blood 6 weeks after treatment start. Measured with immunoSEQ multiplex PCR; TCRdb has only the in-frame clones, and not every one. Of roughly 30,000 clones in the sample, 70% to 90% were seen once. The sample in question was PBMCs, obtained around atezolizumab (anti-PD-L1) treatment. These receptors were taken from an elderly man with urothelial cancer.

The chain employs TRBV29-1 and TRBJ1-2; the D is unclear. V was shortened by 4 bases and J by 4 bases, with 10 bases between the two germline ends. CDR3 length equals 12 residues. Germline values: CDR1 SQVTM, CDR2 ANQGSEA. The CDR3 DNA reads TGCAGCGTTGGTGACACCTCCTATGGCTACACCTTC. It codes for CSVGDTSYGYTF.

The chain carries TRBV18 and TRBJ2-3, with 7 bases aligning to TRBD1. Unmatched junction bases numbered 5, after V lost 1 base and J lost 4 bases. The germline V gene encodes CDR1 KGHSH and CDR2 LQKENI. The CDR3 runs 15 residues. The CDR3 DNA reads TGTGCCAGCTCACCACTGGGGACAGTAGCAGATACGCAGTATTTT. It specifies CASSPLGTVADTQYF. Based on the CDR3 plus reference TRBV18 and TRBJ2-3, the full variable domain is NAGVMQNPRHLVRRRGQEARLRCSPMKGHSHVYWYRQLPEEGLKFMVYLQKENIIDESGMPKERFSAEFPKEGPSILRIQQVVRGDSAAYFCASSPLGTVADTQYFGPGTRLTVL.

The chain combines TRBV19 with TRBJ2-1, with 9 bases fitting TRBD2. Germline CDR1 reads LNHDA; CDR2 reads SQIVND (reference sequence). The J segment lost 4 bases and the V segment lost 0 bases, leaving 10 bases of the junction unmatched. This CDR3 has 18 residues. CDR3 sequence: CASSIDLPGLAFYNEQFF. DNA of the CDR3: TGTGCCAGTAGTATAGATCTCCCGGGACTAGCCTTTTACAATGAGCAGTTCTTC.

The chain's CDR3 is CASSPRAGGGTGELFF. CDR3 bases: TGTGCCAGCAGCCCCCGAGCGGGAGGGGGCACCGGGGAGCTGTTTTTT. The chain combines TRBV7-2 with TRBJ2-2; 10 bases line up with TRBD2. V trimming: 5 bases; J trimming: 4 bases; junction bases outside the gene matches: 7. Germline CDR1 reads SGHTA; CDR2 reads FQGNSA. This CDR3 spans 16 amino acids.

The CDR3 is CASSYGGDGQFF. The CDR3 bases are TGTGCCAGCAGTTACGGAGGCGACGGGCAGTTCTTC. The chain uses TRBV6-5 and TRBJ2-1, with D possibly being TRBD2 (5 bases). V was shortened by 2 bases and J by 12 bases, with 11 bases between the two germline ends. Germline CDR1 reads MNHEY; CDR2 reads SVGAGI. This CDR3 has 12 residues.

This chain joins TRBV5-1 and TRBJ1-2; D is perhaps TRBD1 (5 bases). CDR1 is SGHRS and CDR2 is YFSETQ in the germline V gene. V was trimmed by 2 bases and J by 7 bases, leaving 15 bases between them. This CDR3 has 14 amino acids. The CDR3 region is CASSLAGLGGGYTF. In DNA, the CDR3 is TGCGCCAGCAGCTTAGCGGGGCTCGGCGGTGGCTACACCTTC. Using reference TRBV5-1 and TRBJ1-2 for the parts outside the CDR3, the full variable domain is KAGVTQTPRYLIKTRGQQVTLSCSPISGHRSVSWYQQTPGQGLQFLFEYFSETQRNKGNFPGRFSGRQFSNSRSEMNVSTLELGDSALYLCASSLAGLGGGYTFGSGTRLTVV.

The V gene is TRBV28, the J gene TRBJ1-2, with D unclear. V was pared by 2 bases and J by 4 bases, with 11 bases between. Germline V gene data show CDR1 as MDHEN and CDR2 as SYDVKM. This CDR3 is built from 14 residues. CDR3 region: CASSLENSRYGYTF. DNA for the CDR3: TGTGCCAGCAGTTTAGAGAACTCTCGCTATGGCTACACCTTC.

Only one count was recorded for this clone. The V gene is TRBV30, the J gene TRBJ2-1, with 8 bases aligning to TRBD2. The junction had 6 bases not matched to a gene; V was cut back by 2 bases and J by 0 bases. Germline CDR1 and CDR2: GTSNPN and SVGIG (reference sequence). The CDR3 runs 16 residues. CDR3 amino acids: CAWSPIAGNSYNEQFF. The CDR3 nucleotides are TGTGCCTGGAGTCCGATAGCGGGAAACTCCTACAATGAGCAGTTCTTC. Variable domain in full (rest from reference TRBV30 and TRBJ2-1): SQTIHQWPATLVQPVGSPLSLECTVEGTSNPNLYWYRQAAGRGLQLLFYSVGIGQISSEVPQNLSASRPQDRQFILSSKKLLLSDSGFYLCAWSPIAGNSYNEQFFGPGTRLTVL.

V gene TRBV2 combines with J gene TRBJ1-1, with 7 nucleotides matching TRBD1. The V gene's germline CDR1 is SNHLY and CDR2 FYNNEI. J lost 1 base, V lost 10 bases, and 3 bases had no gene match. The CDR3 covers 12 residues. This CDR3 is CATRQGNTEAFF. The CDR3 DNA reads TGTGCCACACGACAGGGGAACACTGAAGCTTTCTTT.

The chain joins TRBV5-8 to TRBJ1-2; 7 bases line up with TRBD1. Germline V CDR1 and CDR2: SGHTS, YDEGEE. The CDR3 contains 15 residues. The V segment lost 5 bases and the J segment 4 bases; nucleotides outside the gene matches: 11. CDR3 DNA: TGTGCCAGCAGGACCGGGACAGCCGGAATCTATGGCTACACCTTC. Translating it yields CASRTGTAGIYGYTF. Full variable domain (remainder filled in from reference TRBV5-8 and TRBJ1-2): EAGVTQSPTHLIKTRGQQATLRCSPISGHTSVYWYQQALGLGLQFLLWYDEGEERNRGNFPPRFSGRQFPNYSSELNVNALELEDSALYLCASRTGTAGIYGYTFGSGTRLTVV.

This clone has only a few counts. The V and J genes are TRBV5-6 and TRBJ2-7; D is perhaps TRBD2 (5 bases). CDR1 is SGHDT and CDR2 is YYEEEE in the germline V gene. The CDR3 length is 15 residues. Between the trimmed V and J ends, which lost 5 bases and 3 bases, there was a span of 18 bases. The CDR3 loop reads CASSMKMMAGYEQYF. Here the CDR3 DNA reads TGTGCCAGCAGTATGAAAATGATGGCGGGCTACGAGCAGTACTTC. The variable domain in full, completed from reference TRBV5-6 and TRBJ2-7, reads DAGVTQSPTHLIKTRGQQVTLRCSPKSGHDTVSWYQQALGQGPQFIFQYYEEEERQRGNFPDRFSGHQFPNYSSELNVNALLLGDSALYLCASSMKMMAGYEQYFGPGTRLTVT.

The CDR3 loop is CASGTAYSNQPQHF. In DNA form, the CDR3 reads TGTGCCAGCGGGACAGCTTATAGCAATCAGCCCCAGCATTTT. This chain joins TRBV27 and TRBJ1-5; TRBD1 aligns across 7 bases. J gave up 0 bases and V 8 bases, and 4 bases lay outside the gene matches. The germline CDR1 and CDR2 sequences are MNHEY and SMNVEV (reference sequence). CDR3 size: 14 residues.

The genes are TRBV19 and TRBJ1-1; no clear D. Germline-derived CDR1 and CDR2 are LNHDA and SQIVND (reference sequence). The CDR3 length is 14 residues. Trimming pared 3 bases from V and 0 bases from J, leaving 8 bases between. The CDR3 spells CASSIGTLNTEAFF. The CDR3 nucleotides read TGTGCCAGTAGTATTGGCACGTTGAACACTGAAGCTTTCTTT. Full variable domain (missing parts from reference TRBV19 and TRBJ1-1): DGGITQSPKYLFRKEGQNVTLSCEQNLNHDAMYWYRQDPGQGLRLIYYSQIVNDFQKGDIAEGYSVSREKKESFPLTVTSAQKNPTAFYLCASSIGTLNTEAFFGQGTRLTVV.

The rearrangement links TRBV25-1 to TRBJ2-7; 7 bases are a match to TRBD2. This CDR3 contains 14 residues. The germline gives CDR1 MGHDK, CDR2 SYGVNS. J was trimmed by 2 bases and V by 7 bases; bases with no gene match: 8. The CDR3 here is CASMEAGRPYEQYF. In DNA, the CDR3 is TGTGCCAGCATGGAAGCGGGAAGACCCTACGAGCAGTACTTC.

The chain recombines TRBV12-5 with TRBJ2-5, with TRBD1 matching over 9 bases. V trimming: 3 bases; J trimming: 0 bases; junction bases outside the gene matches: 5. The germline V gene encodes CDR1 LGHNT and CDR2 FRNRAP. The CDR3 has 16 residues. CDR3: CASGFTGGPNQETQYF. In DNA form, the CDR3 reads TGTGCTAGTGGTTTCACAGGGGGCCCGAACCAAGAGACCCAGTACTTC.

The CDR3 sequence is CASSPRQGGNYGYTF. The CDR3 DNA follows: TGTGCCAGCAGTCCCCGACAGGGTGGTAACTATGGCTACACCTTC. V gene TRBV28 combines with J gene TRBJ1-2; TRBD1 aligns across 7 bases. The CDR3 runs 15 residues. Germline V lookup: CDR1 MDHEN, CDR2 SYDVKM. V shed 5 bases and J 1 base; nucleotides not matched to a gene: 7.

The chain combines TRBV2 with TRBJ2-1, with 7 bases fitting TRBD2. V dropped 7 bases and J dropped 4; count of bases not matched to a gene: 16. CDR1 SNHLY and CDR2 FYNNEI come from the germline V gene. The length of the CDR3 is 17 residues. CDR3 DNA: TGTGCCAGCACCCCGCCCCGAAGCGGGAACACATACAATGAGCAGTTCTTC. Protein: CASTPPRSGNTYNEQFF.

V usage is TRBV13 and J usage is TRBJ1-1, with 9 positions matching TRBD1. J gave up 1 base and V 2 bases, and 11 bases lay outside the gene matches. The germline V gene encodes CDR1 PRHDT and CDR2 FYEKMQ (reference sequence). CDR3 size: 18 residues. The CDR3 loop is CASSLRGGTGFGNTEAFF. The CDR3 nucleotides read TGTGCCAGCAGCTTAAGAGGGGGGACAGGGTTTGGGAACACTGAAGCTTTCTTT.

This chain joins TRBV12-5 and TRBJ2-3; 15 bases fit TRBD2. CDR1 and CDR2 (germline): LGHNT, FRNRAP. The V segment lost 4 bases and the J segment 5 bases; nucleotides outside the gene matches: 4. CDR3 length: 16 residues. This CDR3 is CASGWGLAGGRDTQYF. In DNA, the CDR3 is TGTGCTAGTGGTTGGGGACTAGCGGGAGGAAGAGATACGCAGTATTTT.

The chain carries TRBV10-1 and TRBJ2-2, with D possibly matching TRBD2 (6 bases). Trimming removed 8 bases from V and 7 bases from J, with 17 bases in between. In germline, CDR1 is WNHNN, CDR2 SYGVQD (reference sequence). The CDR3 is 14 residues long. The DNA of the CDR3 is TGCGCCAGCCGGCGGGACCACGGATTCGGGGAGCTGTTTTTT. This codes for CASRRDHGFGELFF.

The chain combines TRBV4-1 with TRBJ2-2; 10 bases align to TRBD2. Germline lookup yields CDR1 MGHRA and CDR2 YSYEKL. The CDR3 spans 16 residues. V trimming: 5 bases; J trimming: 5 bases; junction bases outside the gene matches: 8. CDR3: CASSSPGLAMTGELFF. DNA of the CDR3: TGCGCCAGCAGCTCGCCGGGACTAGCGATGACCGGGGAGCTGTTTTTT.

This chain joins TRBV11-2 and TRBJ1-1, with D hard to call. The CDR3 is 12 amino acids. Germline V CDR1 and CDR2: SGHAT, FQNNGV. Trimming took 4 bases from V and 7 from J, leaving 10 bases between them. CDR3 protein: CASSSEVSEAFF. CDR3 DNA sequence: TGTGCCAGCAGCTCAGAGGTCAGTGAAGCTTTCTTT. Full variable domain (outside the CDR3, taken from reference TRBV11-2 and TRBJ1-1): EAGVAQSPRYKIIEKRQSVAFWCNPISGHATLYWYQQILGQGPKLLIQFQNNGVVDDSQLPKDRFSAERLKGVDSTLKIQPAKLEDSAVYLCASSSEVSEAFFGQGTRLTVV.

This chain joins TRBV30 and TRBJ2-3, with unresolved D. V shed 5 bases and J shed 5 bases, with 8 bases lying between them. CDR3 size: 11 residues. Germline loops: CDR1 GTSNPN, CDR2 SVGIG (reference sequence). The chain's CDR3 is CAWGEEDTQYF. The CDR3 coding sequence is TGTGCCTGGGGAGAGGAAGATACGCAGTATTTT.

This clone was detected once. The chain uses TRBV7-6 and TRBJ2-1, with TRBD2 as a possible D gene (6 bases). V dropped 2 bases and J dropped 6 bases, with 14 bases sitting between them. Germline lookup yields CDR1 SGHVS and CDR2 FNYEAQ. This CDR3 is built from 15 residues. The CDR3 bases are TGTGCCAGCAGCTTACTAACGGGAGCCTTCAATGAGCAGTTCTTC. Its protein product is CASSLLTGAFNEQFF.